The 5 T cell receptor beta chains listed next were all sequenced from one sample in a study of cytomegalovirus exposure and HLA in healthy donors. Amplification used 60 Vbeta primers and 13 Jbeta primers. The protocol was immunoSEQ multiplex PCR, while the TCRdb copy is restricted to in-frame clones and leaves out a portion. The sample has approximately 190,000 clones, more than 65% seen once. The sequenced sample consisted of PBMCs. The receptors were sampled from a woman aged 25 to 39 in good health and CMV-seronegative.

This clone has more than one count but fewer than ten. The chain carries TRBV27 and TRBJ2-3; D may be TRBD1 (5 bases). Germline CDR1 MNHEY, CDR2 SMNVEV (reference sequence). The CDR3 loop spans 16 amino acids. The V end lost 7 bases, the J end lost 0 bases, and 17 bases lay between the germline ends. This chain's CDR3 is CASTPLSRVSTDTQYF. The CDR3 nucleotides read TGTGCCAGCACCCCGTTGTCCAGGGTGAGCACAGATACGCAGTATTTT.

The chain has TRBV7-6 and TRBJ2-7; 10 nucleotides agree with TRBD2. From germline, CDR1 is SGHVS and CDR2 FNYEAQ. Trimming removed 5 bases from V and 7 bases from J; junction bases left unmatched: 17. The CDR3 is 17 residues long. CDR3 region: CASSLKYVAGGQLEQYF. The CDR3 DNA sequence: TGTGCCAGCAGCCTCAAGTATGTAGCGGGGGGTCAGTTAGAGCAGTACTTC.

The table lists this clone with a few counts. The gene calls are TRBV13 and TRBJ2-7; 13 positions match TRBD2. CDR1 is PRHDT and CDR2 is FYEKMQ in the germline V gene (reference sequence). This CDR3 has 15 amino acids. V gave up 5 bases and J gave up 3 bases; unmatched junction bases: 4. The CDR3 coding sequence is TGTGCCAGCAGCCAACTAGCGGGAGGGAACTACGAGCAGTACTTC. Translated, it gives CASSQLAGGNYEQYF. Using reference TRBV13 and TRBJ2-7 for the parts outside the CDR3, the full variable domain is AAGVIQSPRHLIKEKRETATLKCYPIPRHDTVYWYQQGPGQDPQFLISFYEKMQSDKGSIPDRFSAQQFSDYHSELNMSSLELGDSALYFCASSQLAGGNYEQYFGPGTRLTVT.

V usage is TRBV2 and J usage is TRBJ1-5, with a weak D call TRBD1 (5 bases). The CDR3 length is 16 residues. Germline V gene lookup returns CDR1 SNHLY and CDR2 FYNNEI. Trimming removed 2 bases at V and 6 bases at J, with 17 bases between. In DNA form, the CDR3 reads TGTGCCAGCAGTGAATGGGGTCAGGGTATTGGTCAGCCCCAGCATTTT. Translating it yields CASSEWGQGIGQPQHF.

The rearrangement uses TRBV2 and TRBJ1-5; a possible D gene is TRBD1 (5 bases). V lost 4 bases and J lost 0, with 7 bases in between. The germline CDR1 and CDR2 sequences are SNHLY and FYNNEI. CDR3 length equals 14 residues. CDR3 coding DNA: TGTGCCAGCAGTGGACAGCATAGCAATCAGCCCCAGCATTTT. Translation gives CASSGQHSNQPQHF.